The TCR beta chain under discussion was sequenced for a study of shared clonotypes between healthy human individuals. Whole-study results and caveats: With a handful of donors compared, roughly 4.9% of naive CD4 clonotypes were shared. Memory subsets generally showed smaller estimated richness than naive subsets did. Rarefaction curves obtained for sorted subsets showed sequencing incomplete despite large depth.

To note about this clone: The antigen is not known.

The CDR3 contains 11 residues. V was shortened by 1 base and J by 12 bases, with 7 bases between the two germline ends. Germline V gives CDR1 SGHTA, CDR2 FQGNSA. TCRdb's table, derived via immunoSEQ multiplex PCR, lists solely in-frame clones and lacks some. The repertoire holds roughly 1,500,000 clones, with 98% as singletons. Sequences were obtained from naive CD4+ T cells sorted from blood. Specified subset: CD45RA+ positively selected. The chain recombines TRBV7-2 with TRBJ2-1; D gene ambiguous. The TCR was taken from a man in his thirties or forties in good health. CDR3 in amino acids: CASSLGTGQFF. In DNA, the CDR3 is TGTGCCAGCAGCTTAGGTACGGGGCAGTTCTTC.